The 9 T cell receptor beta chains reported below all come from one sample, sequenced in a study of T-cell memory formation after mild COVID-19. TCRdb reprocessed the 5' RACE reads via MiXCR and lists one record per CDR3 protein. The table has approximately 490,000 distinct CDR3 sequences, roughly 20% seen once. Sample: PBMCs or a T cell subset sorted from them (not recorded which). The source of these receptors is an adult woman who had mild COVID-19 (a few samples of this study predate the infection). Cell type and time point are not known.

The chain's CDR3 is CASSQRDRNTEAFF. As DNA, the CDR3 is TGTGCCAGCAGCCAACGAGACAGAAACACTGAAGCTTTCTTT. This rearrangement joins TRBV3-1 to TRBJ1-1; possible D gene TRBD1, 5 bases. Germline CDR1 is LGHDT and CDR2 is YNNKEL (reference sequence). The V end was cut by 2 bases, the J end by 2 bases, with 9 bases between. This CDR3 has 14 residues.

This sequence joins TRBV12-3 or TRBV12-4 and TRBJ2-7; D may be TRBD1 (6 bases). Trimming shortened V by 3 bases and J by 7 bases, and 13 bases separated the two germline ends. The CDR3 loop spans 13 amino acids. The CDR3 DNA follows: TGTGCCAGCAGTTTCCTCCCCAGGGGTGAGCAGTACTTC. It translates to CASSFLPRGEQYF.

This clonotype was recorded a few times. The chain couples TRBV11-2 to TRBJ2-1, with TRBD2 identical over 9 bases. The CDR3 totals 16 residues. The V segment lost 5 bases and the J segment 4 bases; nucleotides outside the gene matches: 9. Germline CDR1 is SGHAT and CDR2 is FQNNGV. CDR3 bases: TGTGCCAGCAGCCCCCGTCCTAGCGGGGAGTACAATGAGCAGTTCTTC. Translated: CASSPRPSGEYNEQFF.

This clonotype was seen a handful of times. The chain combines TRBV10-2 with TRBJ1-2; 8 bases align to TRBD1. J was trimmed by 2 bases and V by 3 bases; bases with no gene match: 8. The CDR3 sequence is 16 residues long. The germline V gene encodes CDR1 WSHSY and CDR2 SAAADI. The CDR3 DNA reads TGCGCCAGCAGTGACCCTAGGACAGGGCTAAACTATGGCTACACCTTC. Translating it yields CASSDPRTGLNYGYTF.

The chain has TRBV12-3 or TRBV12-4 and TRBJ2-1; no reliable D call. The CDR3 is made up of 14 amino acids. The V and J ends lost 6 bases and 8 bases respectively, with 17 bases between them. DNA of the CDR3: TGTGCCAGCAGCCCGGGTCGTTTGACCCATGAGCAGTTCTTC. Amino acids: CASSPGRLTHEQFF.

In this sample, this clonotype turned up a few times. This rearrangement joins TRBV7-9 to TRBJ2-1, with 10 bases identical to TRBD2. V shed 4 bases, J shed 0 bases, and the junction held 6 bases outside the gene matches. This CDR3 is built from 17 residues. Germline CDR1 and CDR2: SEHNR and FQNEAQ (reference sequence). CDR3 bases: TGTGCCAGCAGCTCCCCGTCTAGCGGGAGCTCCTACAATGAGCAGTTCTTC. This codes for CASSSPSSGSSYNEQFF.

This clonotype was seen a handful of times. The chain carries TRBV12-3 or TRBV12-4 and TRBJ1-2; D possibly corresponds to TRBD1 (5 bases). V lost 0 bases and J lost 10, with 9 bases in between. The CDR3 contains 12 residues. CDR3 DNA: TGTGCCAGCAGTTTAGCAGGGGTCTTCTACACCTTC. This translates into CASSLAGVFYTF.

The rearrangement joins TRBV4-2 to TRBJ2-1; possible D gene TRBD2, 6 bases. This CDR3 has 12 amino acids. Per the germline V gene, CDR1 is LGHNA and CDR2 is YNFKEQ. Between the trimmed V and J ends, which lost 0 bases and 12 bases, there was a span of 9 bases. For the CDR3, the DNA is TGTGCCAGCAGCCAAGACCGGAGGGGGCAGTTCTTC. It translates to CASSQDRRGQFF.

This clonotype was found a few times. The J gene is TRBJ2-3, the V gene TRBV5-4; 9 positions agree with TRBD2. Trimming removed 0 bases from V and 4 bases from J; junction bases left unmatched: 12. Germline loops: CDR1 SGHNT, CDR2 YYREEE (reference sequence). This CDR3 comprises 18 residues. The CDR3, as DNA: TGTGCCAGCAGCTTGGATCGACCAAGCGGGGGGCCTGCAGATACGCAGTATTTT. It encodes CASSLDRPSGGPADTQYF.